Sequencing of this TCR beta chain was carried out in a study of T cell repertoires in cytomegalovirus infection. Germline V gene lookup returns CDR1 MDHEN and CDR2 SYDVKM. This CDR3 has 12 residues. V gave up 5 bases and J gave up 6 bases, with 10 bases separating them. A single record per CDR3 protein comes from TCRdb applying MiXCR to the reads. This sample has around 450,000 distinct CDR3 sequences, with about 33% found just once. This chain uses TRBV28 with TRBJ1-1, with unresolved D. The source of this sequence is a human donor in good health (CMV status not recorded). Some clones in this sample may be carry-over from other donors' samples. Sequencing used PBMCs. CDR3: CASSPTGPEAFF. CDR3 sequence (DNA): TGTGCCAGCAGTCCTACCGGTCCTGAAGCTTTCTTT.